This TCR beta chain was sequenced during a study of response to subunit inactivated influenza vaccine. Study results and limitations: The authors put forward the suggestion that each seasonal influenza vaccination may bring in only a limited number of new T cells.

This clonotype showed up many times. Its antigen is unidentified. The trim removed 6 bases at V and 2 bases at J, leaving 14 bases unmatched. CDR1 and CDR2 (germline): SEHNR, FQNEAQ (reference sequence). This CDR3 spans 17 amino acids. Each CDR3 protein gets one entry after TCRdb re-called the RT-PCR reads with MiXCR. The sample records under 800,000 distinct CDR3 sequences, approximately 15% being singletons. The sequence was collected from a man aged 45-65 years who received an inactivated influenza vaccine. Sequenced here: PBMCs from blood, sampled 14 to 15 days before vaccination. The chain uses TRBV7-9 and TRBJ2-7; 9 nucleotides align to TRBD1. CDR3 in amino acids: CASSVSLGGDRAYEQYF. CDR3 DNA: TGTGCCAGCAGTGTATCACTAGGGGGGGACAGGGCCTACGAGCAGTACTTC.